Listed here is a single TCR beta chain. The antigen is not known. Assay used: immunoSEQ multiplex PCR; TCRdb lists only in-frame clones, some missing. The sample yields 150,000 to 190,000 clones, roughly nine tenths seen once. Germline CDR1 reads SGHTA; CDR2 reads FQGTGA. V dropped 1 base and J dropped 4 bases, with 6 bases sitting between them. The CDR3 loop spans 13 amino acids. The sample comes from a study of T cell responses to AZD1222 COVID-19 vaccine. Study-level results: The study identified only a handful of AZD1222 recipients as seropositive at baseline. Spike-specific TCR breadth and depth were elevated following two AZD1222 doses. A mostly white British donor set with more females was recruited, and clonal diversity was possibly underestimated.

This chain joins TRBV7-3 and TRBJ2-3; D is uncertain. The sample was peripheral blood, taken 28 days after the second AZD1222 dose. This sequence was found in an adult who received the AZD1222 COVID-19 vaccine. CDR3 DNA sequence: TGTGCCAGCAGCTTAAGAGAGGCAGATACGCAGTATTTT. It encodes CASSLREADTQYF.